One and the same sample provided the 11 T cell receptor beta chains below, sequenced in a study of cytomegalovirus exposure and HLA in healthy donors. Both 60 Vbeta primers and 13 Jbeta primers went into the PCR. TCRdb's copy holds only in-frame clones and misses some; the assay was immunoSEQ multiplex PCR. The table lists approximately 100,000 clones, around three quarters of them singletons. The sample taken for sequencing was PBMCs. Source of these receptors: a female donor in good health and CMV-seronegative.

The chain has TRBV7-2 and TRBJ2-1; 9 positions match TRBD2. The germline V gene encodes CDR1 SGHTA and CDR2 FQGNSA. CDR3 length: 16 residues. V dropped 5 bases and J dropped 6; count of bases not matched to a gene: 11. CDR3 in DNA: TGTGCCAGCAGCGCGAGGGGACTAGCTAAGTCCAATGAGCAGTTCTTC. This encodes CASSARGLAKSNEQFF.

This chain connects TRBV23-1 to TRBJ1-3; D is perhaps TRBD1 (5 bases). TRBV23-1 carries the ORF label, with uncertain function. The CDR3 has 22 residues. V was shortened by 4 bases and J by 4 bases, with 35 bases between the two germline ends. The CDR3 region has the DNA TGCGCCAGCAGTCTTCTTCTTTGGGGCCCGGAGGGAGGACTGAAGCGGGGAAACACCATATATTTT. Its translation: CASSLLLWGPEGGLKRGNTIYF.

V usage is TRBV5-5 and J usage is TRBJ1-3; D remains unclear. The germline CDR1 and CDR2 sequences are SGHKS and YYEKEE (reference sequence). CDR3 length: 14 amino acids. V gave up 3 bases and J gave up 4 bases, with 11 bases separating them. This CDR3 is CASSSISQGNTIYF. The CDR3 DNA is TGTGCCAGCAGCTCGATAAGTCAGGGAAACACCATATATTTT. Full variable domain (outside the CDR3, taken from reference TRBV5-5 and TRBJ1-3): DAGVTQSPTHLIKTRGQQVTLRCSPISGHKSVSWYQQVLGQGPQFIFQYYEKEERGRGNFPDRFSARQFPNYSSELNVNALLLGDSALYLCASSSISQGNTIYFGEGSWLTVV.

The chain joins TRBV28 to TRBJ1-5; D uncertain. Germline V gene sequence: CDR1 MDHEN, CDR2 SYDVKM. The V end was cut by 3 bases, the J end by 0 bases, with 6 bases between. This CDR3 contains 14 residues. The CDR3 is CASSFHSSNQPQHF. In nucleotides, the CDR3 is TGTGCCAGCAGTTTCCACAGTAGCAATCAGCCCCAGCATTTT.

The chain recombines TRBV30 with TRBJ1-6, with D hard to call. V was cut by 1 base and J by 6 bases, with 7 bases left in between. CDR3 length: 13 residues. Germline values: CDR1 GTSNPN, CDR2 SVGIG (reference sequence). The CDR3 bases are TGTGCCTGGAGTGAATTAATTAATTCACCCCTCCACTTT. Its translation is CAWSELINSPLHF.

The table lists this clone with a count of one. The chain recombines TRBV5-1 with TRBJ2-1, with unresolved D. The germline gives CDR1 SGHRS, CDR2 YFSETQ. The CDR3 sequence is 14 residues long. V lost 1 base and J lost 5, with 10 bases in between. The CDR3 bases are TGCGCCAGCAGCTTGCCTCGTCGGGACAATGAGCAGTTCTTC. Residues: CASSLPRRDNEQFF.

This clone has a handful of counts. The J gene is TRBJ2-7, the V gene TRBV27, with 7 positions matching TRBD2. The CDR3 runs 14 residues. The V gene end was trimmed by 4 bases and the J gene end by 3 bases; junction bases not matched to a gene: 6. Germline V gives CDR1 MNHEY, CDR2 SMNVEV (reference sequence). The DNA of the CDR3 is TGTGCCAGCAGTTCGCTAGCGGCTTACTACGAGCAGTACTTC. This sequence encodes CASSSLAAYYEQYF.

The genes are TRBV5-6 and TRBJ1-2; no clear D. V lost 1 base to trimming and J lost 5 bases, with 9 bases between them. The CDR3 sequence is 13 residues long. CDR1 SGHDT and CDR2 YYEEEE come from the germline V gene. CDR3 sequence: CASSLSSGYGYTF. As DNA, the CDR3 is TGTGCCAGCAGCTTGTCGTCCGGTTATGGCTACACCTTC.

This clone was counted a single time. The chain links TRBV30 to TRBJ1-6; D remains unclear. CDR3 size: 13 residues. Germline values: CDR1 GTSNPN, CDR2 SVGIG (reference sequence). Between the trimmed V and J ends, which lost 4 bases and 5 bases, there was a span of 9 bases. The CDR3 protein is CAWTPTNNSPLHF. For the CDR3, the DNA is TGTGCCTGGACACCGACAAATAATTCACCCCTCCACTTT.

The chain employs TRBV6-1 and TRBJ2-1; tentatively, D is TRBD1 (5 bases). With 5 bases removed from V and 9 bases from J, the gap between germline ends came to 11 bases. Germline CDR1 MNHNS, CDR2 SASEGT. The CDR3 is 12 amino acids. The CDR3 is CASSSRVSEQFF. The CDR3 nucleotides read TGTGCCAGCAGTTCCAGGGTGAGTGAGCAGTTCTTC.

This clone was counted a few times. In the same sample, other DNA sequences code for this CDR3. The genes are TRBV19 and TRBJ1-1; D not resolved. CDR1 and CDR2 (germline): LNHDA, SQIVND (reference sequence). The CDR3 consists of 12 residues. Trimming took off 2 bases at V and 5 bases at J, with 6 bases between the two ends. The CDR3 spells CASSIRGTEAFF. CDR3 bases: TGTGCCAGTAGTATACGGGGTACTGAAGCTTTCTTT.